Listed here are 27 T cell receptor beta chains from one sample, sequenced in a study of CD8+CD57+ T cells in acquired aplastic anemia. The patients chosen for sequencing had shown expansion of CD8+CD57+ cells (detected by flow cytometry). Genomic DNA, the template, was used for profiling of the TCR beta VDJ and CDR3. TCRdb ran MiXCR on the reads and lists one entry per CDR3 protein. The table has approximately 180,000 distinct CDR3 sequences, over 40% seen once; the top ten hold more than 1.5%. Sequenced sample: sorted CD4+, CD8+, or CD8+CD57+ T cells (not recorded which) from PBMCs. Source of these receptors: a human donor with aplastic anemia.

This clonotype was detected many times. The chain couples TRBV5-1 to TRBJ2-3, with a tentative D call TRBD1 (8 bases). The CDR3 runs 14 residues. With 4 bases removed from V and 3 bases from J, the gap between germline ends came to 12 bases. The germline V gene has CDR1 SGHRS and CDR2 YFSETQ. DNA for the CDR3: TGCGCCAGCAGCACAGGGGGGGTGACAGATACGCAGTATTTT. This gives the protein CASSTGGVTDTQYF.

As regards this clonotype: It may be a read error: a sequence one base away is much more abundant. The missing conserved phenylalanine or tryptophan at the end of this CDR3 makes a read error likely. The rearrangement uses TRBV5-6 and TRBJ1-1; a weak D match, TRBD1 (6 bases). CDR3 length equals 13 residues. Germline CDR1 and CDR2: SGHDT and YYEEEE. DNA for the CDR3: TGCGCCAGCAGCTTAACAGGGCGCACTGAAGCTTTCCTT. Translation: CASSLTGRTEAFL.

The chain joins TRBV7-8 to TRBJ2-3; 11 nucleotides line up with TRBD2. V trimming: 4 bases; J trimming: 11 bases; junction bases outside the gene matches: 2. Germline loops: CDR1 SGHVS, CDR2 FQNEAQ. The CDR3 is 12 amino acids. The CDR3 here is CASSSGLAEQYF. DNA for the CDR3: TGTGCCAGCAGCTCGGGACTAGCGGAGCAGTATTTT.

This clonotype was recorded at least ten times. CDR3 nucleotide sequence: TGCGCCAGCAGCGGGGACAGTCAGAATTCACCCCTCCACTTT. Translated, it gives CASSGDSQNSPLHF. V gene TRBV5-1 combines with J gene TRBJ1-6, with 7 nucleotides matching TRBD1. The germline V gene has CDR1 SGHRS and CDR2 YFSETQ. The CDR3 runs 14 residues. The V and J ends lost 4 bases and 7 bases, in that order; junction bases with no gene match: 5.

Many counts were recorded for this clonotype. V gene TRBV19 combines with J gene TRBJ2-7; D remains ambiguous. CDR1 and CDR2 (germline): LNHDA, SQIVND (reference sequence). This CDR3 contains 14 residues. Trimming took off 5 bases at V and 2 bases at J, with 13 bases between the two ends. This CDR3 reads CASSETIGAYEQYF. The CDR3 DNA is TGTGCCAGTAGTGAGACGATTGGAGCCTACGAGCAGTACTTC.

Points on this clonotype: A read error is possible here, since a much larger clone lies one base away. Likely a read error: the CDR3 ends without its conserved phenylalanine or tryptophan. The rearrangement links TRBV9 to TRBJ1-3; TRBD1 matches 11 bases. The CDR3 runs to 18 residues. V trimming: 0 bases; J trimming: 6 bases; junction bases outside the gene matches: 11. Germline V gives CDR1 SGDLS, CDR2 YYNGEE. CDR3 in amino acids: CASSVEGTGGWKENTIYL. CDR3 nucleotide sequence: TGTGCCAGCAGCGTAGAAGGGACAGGGGGTTGGAAAGAAAACACCATATATCTT.

The CDR3 protein is CASLRGIDGNQPQHF. The CDR3 DNA reads as TGTGCCAGTCTCCGGGGCATCGATGGCAATCAGCCCCAGCATTTT. The V call is TRBV19, the J call TRBJ1-5; a weak D match, TRBD1 (5 bases). CDR3 length: 15 residues. V dropped 8 bases and J dropped 2 bases, with 16 bases sitting between them. The germline CDR1 and CDR2 sequences are LNHDA and SQIVND (reference sequence).

This clonotype was seen a handful of times. The chain combines TRBV5-4 with TRBJ1-2; possible D gene TRBD1, 5 bases. V was pared by 5 bases and J by 2 bases, with 13 bases between. Germline V CDR1 and CDR2: SGHNT, YYREEE (reference sequence). There are 14 residues in the CDR3. The CDR3 DNA follows: TGTGCCAGCAGGCCTCCGGGGCCCAACTATGGCTACACCTTC. Translated, it gives CASRPPGPNYGYTF.

This clonotype was counted at least ten times. The J gene is TRBJ2-7, the V gene TRBV6-5, with D perhaps TRBD2 (6 bases). Germline V gene sequence: CDR1 MNHEY, CDR2 SVGAGI. CDR3 length: 16 amino acids. V shed 0 bases and J shed 0 bases, with 12 bases lying between them. Written as DNA, the CDR3 is TGTGCCAGCAGTTACTCAGGGACTGGGAGCTCCTACGAGCAGTACTTC. Translation gives CASSYSGTGSSYEQYF.

V and J are TRBV12-3 or TRBV12-4 and TRBJ2-3; possible D gene TRBD1, 6 bases. This CDR3 is 13 amino acids long. V lost 4 bases, J lost 2 bases, and 7 bases lay in between. The CDR3 DNA follows: TGTGCCAGCAGTTCAGGGGTCACAGATACGCAGTATTTT. As protein: CASSSGVTDTQYF.

V gene TRBV11-2 combines with J gene TRBJ2-3, with unresolved D. The germline CDR1 and CDR2 sequences are SGHAT and FQNNGV. CDR3 length equals 16 residues. V was cut by 0 bases and J by 0 bases, with 10 bases left in between. This CDR3 reads CASSLDQAGSTDTQYF. The CDR3 DNA reads as TGTGCCAGCAGCTTAGATCAGGCAGGAAGCACAGATACGCAGTATTTT.

V is TRBV5-6 and J is TRBJ2-1, with D perhaps matching TRBD2 (6 bases). CDR3 size: 13 residues. Germline-derived CDR1 and CDR2 are SGHDT and YYEEEE. The V end was cut by 4 bases, the J end by 7 bases, with 12 bases between. In DNA form, the CDR3 reads TGTGCCAGCAGCGACGACCGGGGGAATGAGCAGTTCTTC. Its translation is CASSDDRGNEQFF.

Worth noting for this clonotype: The conserved closing phenylalanine or tryptophan is absent in this CDR3, likely reflecting a read error. The limits of the CDR3 on the DNA are not certain, so only TCRdb's listed CDR3 is given. The V call is TRBV10-1, the J call TRBJ2-6. The CDR3 is 9 residues long, counting both termini. The V gene's germline CDR1 is WNHNN and CDR2 SYGVQD (reference sequence). The CDR3 spells CASIYRRTS.

The chain combines TRBV5-6 with TRBJ2-7, with TRBD1 matching over 7 bases. The germline gives CDR1 SGHDT, CDR2 YYEEEE. The ends lost 4 bases at V and 5 bases at J; junction bases unmatched: 12. This CDR3 contains 15 residues. CDR3 sequence reads: CASSPRDRAVNEQYF. CDR3 nucleotides: TGTGCCAGCAGCCCCCGGGACAGAGCCGTTAACGAGCAGTACTTC.

This clonotype was seen a handful of times. CDR3 in amino acids: CATSREVGYEQYF. CDR3 DNA sequence: TGTGCCACCAGCAGAGAAGTAGGCTACGAGCAGTACTTC. The gene calls are TRBV15 and TRBJ2-7; D is unresolved. The CDR3 totals 13 residues. CDR1 LNHNV and CDR2 YYDKDF come from the germline V gene (reference sequence). Trimming took 0 bases from V and 3 from J, leaving 6 bases between them.

The V call is TRBV29-1, the J call TRBJ1-2; 9 bases are a match to TRBD1. CDR3 size: 11 residues. CDR1 SQVTM and CDR2 ANQGSEA come from the germline V gene. V lost 4 bases and J lost 8; bases outside the gene matches: 2. Written as DNA, the CDR3 is TGCAGCGTTGGGACAGGGGTCGGCTACACCTTC. It translates to CSVGTGVGYTF.

This chain links TRBV9 with TRBJ1-2; the D is unclear. CDR1 is SGDLS and CDR2 is YYNGEE in the germline V gene. V shed 0 bases and J shed 8 bases, with 14 bases lying between them. The CDR3 contains 14 residues. The CDR3 region has the DNA TGTGCCAGCAGCGTAGGGATGTTGGAGGGAGGCTACACCTTC. Residues: CASSVGMLEGGYTF.

This sequence joins TRBV7-9 and TRBJ1-2, with D unclear. Germline-derived CDR1 and CDR2 are SEHNR and FQNEAQ (reference sequence). The CDR3 has 14 amino acids. Trimming took 4 bases from V and 4 from J, leaving 13 bases between them. CDR3 region: CASSSGNGGYGYTF. The CDR3, as DNA: TGTGCCAGCAGCTCGGGAAATGGCGGCTATGGCTACACCTTC.

The rearrangement links TRBV28 to TRBJ1-2, with TRBD1 as a possible D gene (6 bases). V was shortened by 2 bases and J by 5 bases, with 15 bases between the two germline ends. The CDR3 is 15 amino acids. Germline V lookup: CDR1 MDHEN, CDR2 SYDVKM. The CDR3 DNA sequence: TGTGCCAGCAGTTTAGGTGCAGGGGATCGGTATGGCTACACCTTC. Its protein is CASSLGAGDRYGYTF.

Points on this clonotype: A single base separates this from a much larger clone, so it may be a read error. This chain connects TRBV4-2 to TRBJ1-2; TRBD1 might be the D (5 bases). Trimming removed 7 bases at V and 6 bases at J, with 18 bases between. Per the germline V gene, CDR1 is LGHNA and CDR2 is YNFKEQ. This CDR3 contains 14 residues. In DNA form, the CDR3 reads TGTGCCAGCACCCCGGTGGAGGGGAGGAATGGCTACACCTTC. This gives the protein CASTPVEGRNGYTF.

The chain joins TRBV25-1 to TRBJ1-2, with D uncertain. V was pared by 1 base and J by 0 bases, with 9 bases between. The germline CDR1 and CDR2 sequences are MGHDK and SYGVNS. The CDR3 contains 15 residues. Written as DNA, the CDR3 is TGTGCCAGCAGTGAATCTTGGCGACCTAACTATGGCTACACCTTC. Protein product: CASSESWRPNYGYTF.

The rearrangement links TRBV7-8 to TRBJ1-6; possibly TRBD1 for D (6 bases). V dropped 3 bases and J dropped 7 bases, with 13 bases sitting between them. Germline values: CDR1 SGHVS, CDR2 FQNEAQ. The CDR3 is made up of 15 amino acids. The CDR3 DNA reads TGTGCCAGCAGCTTCGCGGGGGGGCGGAATTCACCCCTCCACTTT. It encodes CASSFAGGRNSPLHF.

This chain links TRBV2 with TRBJ2-7; possible D gene TRBD2, 5 bases. V lost 5 bases and J 10 bases, leaving 15 bases between the germline ends. Germline V CDR1 and CDR2: SNHLY, FYNNEI. The CDR3 length is 12 residues. CDR3 bases: TGTGCCAGCAGTTACGCGTTTCGGACTCAGTACTTC. Its translation is CASSYAFRTQYF. The variable domain in full, with the rest retrieved from reference TRBV2 and TRBJ2-7, is EPEVTQTPSHQVTQMGQEVILRCVPISNHLYFYWYRQILGQKVEFLVSFYNNEISEKSEIFDDQFSVERPDGSNFTLKIRSTKLEDSAMYFCASSYAFRTQYFGPGTRLTVT.

The chain employs TRBV5-4 and TRBJ1-4, with 7 bases matching TRBD1. V lost 0 bases to trimming and J lost 8 bases; unmatched junction nucleotides: 1. CDR3 length: 13 residues. The germline CDR1 and CDR2 sequences are SGHNT and YYREEE (reference sequence). The CDR3 DNA is TGTGCCAGCAGCTTGGAACAGGGGGAAAAACTGTTTTTT. Amino acid sequence: CASSLEQGEKLFF.

This clonotype was seen repeatedly, ten times or more. This chain links TRBV12-3 or TRBV12-4 with TRBJ2-5; 7 positions agree with TRBD1. The CDR3 length is 14 residues. V lost 5 bases to trimming and J lost 2 bases; unmatched junction nucleotides: 5. The CDR3 spells CASSPGTVQETQYF. The CDR3 bases are TGTGCCAGCAGTCCAGGGACAGTACAAGAGACCCAGTACTTC.

The chain uses TRBV24-1 and TRBJ2-5; 11 nucleotides align to TRBD1. From germline, CDR1 is KGHDR and CDR2 SFDVKD. This CDR3 is built from 17 residues. After removal of 3 bases from V and 4 bases from J, the junction contained 9 bases not matched to a gene. The CDR3 spells CATSDLPGQGGGETQYF. Here the CDR3 DNA reads TGTGCCACCAGTGATCTCCCGGGACAGGGGGGGGGAGAGACCCAGTACTTC.

V usage is TRBV10-3 and J usage is TRBJ2-7; TRBD1 might be the D (6 bases). V gave up 4 bases and J gave up 6 bases, with 10 bases separating them. The CDR3 consists of 12 residues. Germline lookup yields CDR1 ENHRY and CDR2 SYGVKD. The CDR3 reads CAISVDSSEQYF. CDR3 sequence (DNA): TGTGCCATCAGTGTGGACAGCAGCGAGCAGTACTTC.